Shown below are 17 T cell receptor beta chains from a single sample sequenced in a study of TIL therapy for anti-PD-1-resistant metastatic lung cancer. The immunoSEQ assay was v3. Method: immunoSEQ multiplex PCR; TCRdb's copy keeps in-frame clones and lacks some. The top ten clones hold 6% to 8.5% of a sample with tens of thousands of clones, under 75% of them seen once. Noted time point: pre-treatment sample, taken before nivolumab and TIL therapy. This specimen consisted of blood, obtained at baseline. The receptors shown here come from a person aged 25 to 80 with non-small cell lung cancer.

The chain is built from TRBV12-5 and TRBJ1-1; 9 bases line up with TRBD1. This CDR3 comprises 13 residues. Losses at the gene ends were 6 bases for V and 8 bases for J; bases not matched to a gene: 7. Germline V lookup: CDR1 LGHNT, CDR2 FRNRAP. CDR3 DNA: TGTGCTAGTGGCCTGGGACAGGGTCTCGAAGCTTTCTTT. This sequence encodes CASGLGQGLEAFF.

This clone was counted once. The rearrangement joins TRBV5-8 to TRBJ1-3; no reliable D call. This CDR3 is built from 17 residues. In germline, CDR1 is SGHTS, CDR2 YDEGEE. V was pared by 0 bases and J by 0 bases, with 13 bases between. Here the CDR3 DNA reads TGTGCCAGCAGCTTGGAAAGCTTTCGGGGCTCTGGAAACACCATATATTTT. Translation gives CASSLESFRGSGNTIYF.

This clone was seen only a few times. The chain links TRBV16 to TRBJ1-5, with TRBD1 as a possible D gene (6 bases). CDR1 and CDR2 (germline): KGHSY, FQNENV. V was cut by 2 bases and J by 3 bases, with 14 bases left in between. This CDR3 contains 16 residues. As DNA, the CDR3 is TGTGCCAGCAGCCAAGGAAGGACAGTCCACAATCAGCCCCAGCATTTT. This sequence encodes CASSQGRTVHNQPQHF.

A few counts support this clone. This chain connects TRBV28 to TRBJ1-4; D not resolved. Germline V gene lookup returns CDR1 MDHEN and CDR2 SYDVKM. CDR3 length: 15 residues. With 2 bases removed from V and 1 base from J, the gap between germline ends came to 8 bases. DNA of the CDR3: TGTGCCAGCAGTTTAAGTGCGGGAACTAATGAAAAACTGTTTTTT. Its translation is CASSLSAGTNEKLFF.

Only one count was recorded for this clone. The chain links TRBV9 to TRBJ2-7; 8 nucleotides match TRBD1. The V gene's germline CDR1 is SGDLS and CDR2 YYNGEE. The V gene end was trimmed by 0 bases and the J gene end by 3 bases; junction bases not matched to a gene: 5. The CDR3 loop spans 15 amino acids. The CDR3 bases are TGTGCCAGCAGCGTAGGAGGCAGGGGGCTCTACGAGCAGTACTTC. This codes for CASSVGGRGLYEQYF.

This clone was observed a single time. The chain uses TRBV7-9 and TRBJ2-1; D is undetermined. CDR1 and CDR2 (germline): SEHNR, FQNEAQ (reference sequence). V was clipped by 1 base and J by 8 bases, with 9 bases between them. CDR3 length: 13 residues. In DNA form, the CDR3 reads TGTGCCAGCAGCTTAGGACTCAAGGATGAGCAGTTCTTC. This translates into CASSLGLKDEQFF.

This sequence joins TRBV5-1 and TRBJ2-1, with D possibly called TRBD1 or TRBD2 (5 bases each). Deletions cut 2 bases from V and 7 bases from J, with 13 bases between. The CDR3 extends over 14 amino acids. The V gene's germline CDR1 is SGHRS and CDR2 YFSETQ. CDR3 sequence: CASSFYGTRNEQFF. Here the CDR3 DNA reads TGCGCCAGCAGCTTTTACGGGACGAGAAATGAGCAGTTCTTC.

The V and J genes are TRBV5-4 and TRBJ2-5, with 7 bases matching TRBD1. The germline gives CDR1 SGHNT, CDR2 YYREEE (reference sequence). This CDR3 spans 14 amino acids. V was clipped by 2 bases and J by 3 bases; unmatched bases: 4. The CDR3 spells CASSLQGIEETQYF. The CDR3 DNA reads as TGTGCCAGCAGCTTACAGGGGATTGAAGAGACCCAGTACTTC.

V is TRBV11-2 and J is TRBJ2-7; a weak D match, TRBD1 (6 bases). This CDR3 contains 15 residues. From germline, CDR1 is SGHAT and CDR2 FQNNGV. The V and J ends lost 4 bases and 1 base respectively, with 14 bases between them. CDR3 amino acids: CASSSIRGGSYEQYF. CDR3 bases: TGTGCCAGCAGCTCTATCCGAGGGGGTTCCTACGAGCAGTACTTC.

This chain joins TRBV2 and TRBJ1-5, with 8 nucleotides matching TRBD1. The V and J ends lost 6 bases and 10 bases, in that order; junction bases with no gene match: 5. Germline V gives CDR1 SNHLY, CDR2 FYNNEI. The CDR3 sequence is 12 residues long. The CDR3 nucleotides are TGTGCCAGCAGCTACGACAGGGGTCCCCAGCATTTT. Translation: CASSYDRGPQHF.

This clone was found a few times. The chain carries TRBV19 and TRBJ1-5; perhaps TRBD1 as D (5 bases). The V and J ends lost 3 bases and 4 bases respectively, with 10 bases between them. The CDR3 runs 14 residues. Looked up from germline, CDR1 is LNHDA and CDR2 is SQIVND (reference sequence). The CDR3 here is CASSMNRPNQPQHF. As DNA, the CDR3 is TGTGCCAGTAGTATGAACAGGCCAAATCAGCCCCAGCATTTT.

This clone was observed a few times. V is TRBV27 and J is TRBJ1-6; D unclear. Germline V gene data show CDR1 as MNHEY and CDR2 as SMNVEV (reference sequence). There are 15 residues in the CDR3. V lost 5 bases, J lost 8 bases, and 16 bases lay in between. The DNA for the CDR3 is TGTGCCAGCAGTCCCCGAGCCCCCAAGGATTCACCCCTCCACTTT. Residues: CASSPRAPKDSPLHF.

This clone has ten or more counts. This rearrangement joins TRBV19 to TRBJ1-2; maybe TRBD1 (6 bases). CDR1 is LNHDA, CDR2 SQIVND, per germline (reference sequence). V lost 7 bases to trimming and J lost 8 bases, with 23 bases between them. The CDR3 runs 15 residues. DNA of the CDR3: TGTGCCAGTACAGGTGGCGGGCAGGGGTCGAGAGGCTACACCTTC. Amino acids: CASTGGGQGSRGYTF.

CDR3 residues: CASSVGRGGTTNEKLFF. Here the CDR3 DNA reads TGTGCCAGCAGCGTAGGCAGGGGAGGAACAACTAATGAAAAACTGTTTTTT. The chain is built from TRBV9 and TRBJ1-4; tentatively, D is TRBD1 (6 bases). V lost 0 bases to trimming and J lost 0 bases, with 12 bases between them. The CDR3 has 17 residues. Germline loops: CDR1 SGDLS, CDR2 YYNGEE.

To note about this clone: Germline is not matched at one junction end, which may reflect a read error. This chain uses TRBV13 with TRBJ1-6; D is ambiguous. The CDR3 loop spans 15 amino acids. Germline V lookup: CDR1 PRHDT, CDR2 FYEKMQ (reference sequence). CDR3 coding DNA: TGTGCCAGCAGTTTAGGACTACAGCGAGGGTCACCCCTCCACTTT. Protein: CASSLGLQRGSPLHF.

This chain links TRBV6-1 with TRBJ1-3, with D perhaps matching TRBD1 (6 bases). Germline CDR1 MNHNS, CDR2 SASEGT. The CDR3 loop spans 13 amino acids. Trimming took 10 bases from V and 1 from J, leaving 11 bases between them. The CDR3 nucleotides are TGTGCCATTGGAGGGGGTTCTGGAAACACCATATATTTT. The encoded protein is CAIGGGSGNTIYF.

The rearrangement joins TRBV2 to TRBJ2-3; TRBD2 aligns across 7 bases. J gave up 8 bases and V 6 bases, and 14 bases lay outside the gene matches. Germline assignment: CDR1 SNHLY and CDR2 FYNNEI. This CDR3 contains 15 residues. CDR3 bases: TGTGCCAGCAGCCCCACCCGGACTAGTGGCGCTACGCAGTATTTT. It encodes CASSPTRTSGATQYF.